The entry below gives a single T cell receptor beta chain sequence along with its context. Using immunoSEQ multiplex PCR, the repertoire was profiled, and TCRdb retains in-frame clones only, with some absent. The sample contains 200,000 to 250,000 clones, around 82% of which appear only once. Unmatched junction bases numbered 10, after V lost 5 bases and J lost 6 bases. The V gene's germline CDR1 is SGHTA and CDR2 FQGNSA. The CDR3 contains 16 residues. The record originates from a study of blood T cell repertoires in COVID-19. This TCR was recovered from an elderly woman with active or convalescent COVID-19. Sequencing input: peripheral blood. V usage is TRBV7-2 and J usage is TRBJ2-2, with 9 bases that match TRBD1. CDR3 amino acids: CASSLWGTGLAGELFF. The CDR3 nucleotides read TGTGCCAGCAGCCTCTGGGGGACAGGGTTGGCCGGGGAGCTGTTTTTT.